Listed here are 27 T cell receptor beta chains from one sample, sequenced in a study of human T cells and chemical hapten exposure. Described time point: pre-sensitization, week 0. This sample's treatment: therapeutic diphenylcyclopropenone sensitization with weekly scalp DPC. A single record per CDR3 protein comes from TCRdb applying MiXCR to the RACE reads. The sample consists of about 380,000 distinct CDR3 sequences, 4.5% to 6% of them appearing once. Here the sequenced sample was whole blood, taken in connection with sensitization to the hapten diphenylcyclopropenone (DPC). The receptor source for this set is a woman aged 45 to 65 with alopecia areata. Some clones in this sample may be carry-over from other donors' samples.

This clonotype was counted ten times or more. This chain links TRBV20-1 with TRBJ2-3, with D uncertain. The CDR3 runs to 14 residues. Trimming removed 5 bases from V and 0 bases from J, with 12 bases in between. The germline V gene has CDR1 DFQATT and CDR2 SNEGSKA (reference sequence). CDR3 protein: CSAPIWASTDTQYF. The CDR3, as DNA: TGCAGTGCTCCTATATGGGCCAGCACAGATACGCAGTATTTT.

J is TRBJ2-1 and V is TRBV12-3 or TRBV12-4, with 8 bases that match TRBD1. This CDR3 has 16 residues. Germline trimming cut 3 bases from V and 8 bases from J; bases unmatched to any gene: 12. In DNA form, the CDR3 reads TGTGCCAGCAGTTTCCCTGACAGGGGCTTGGGGGATGAGCAGTTCTTC. It encodes CASSFPDRGLGDEQFF.

The chain recombines TRBV6-2 or TRBV6-3 with TRBJ1-5; D gene ambiguous. Germline CDR1 MNHEY, CDR2 SVGEGT. The CDR3 runs 15 residues. V was shortened by 5 bases and J by 7 bases, with 18 bases between the two germline ends. The CDR3 loop is CASSNYREFPQPQHF. The CDR3 nucleotides are TGTGCCAGCAGTAACTACCGGGAATTTCCCCAGCCCCAGCATTTT.

This clonotype has a handful of counts. The J gene is TRBJ1-1, the V gene TRBV20-1, with 11 bases fitting TRBD1. The CDR3 runs to 16 residues. CDR1 and CDR2 (germline): DFQATT, SNEGSKA (reference sequence). V trimming: 8 bases; J trimming: 2 bases; junction bases outside the gene matches: 13. CDR3 in amino acids: CSTLGRDRGINTEAFF. The CDR3 DNA sequence: TGCAGTACTTTAGGGCGGGACAGGGGGATCAACACTGAAGCTTTCTTT.

This clonotype was detected only a few times. J is TRBJ1-2 and V is TRBV6-1, with 8 bases that match TRBD1. The CDR3 loop spans 15 amino acids. The germline gives CDR1 MNHNS, CDR2 SASEGT. V shed 1 base, J shed 4 bases, and the junction held 5 bases outside the gene matches. The CDR3 sequence: CASSEDRGSSYGYTF. The CDR3 region has the DNA TGTGCCAGCAGTGAAGACAGGGGGTCTAGCTATGGCTACACCTTC.

V and J are TRBV7-8 and TRBJ1-2; possible D gene TRBD1, 6 bases. Per the germline V gene, CDR1 is SGHVS and CDR2 is FQNEAQ. The CDR3 sequence is 13 residues long. Trimming shortened V by 4 bases and J by 6 bases, and 12 bases separated the two germline ends. The CDR3 here is CASSSQGFDGYTF. DNA for the CDR3: TGTGCCAGCAGCTCCCAGGGGTTTGATGGCTACACCTTC.

Ten or more counts support this clonotype. The gene calls are TRBV20-1 and TRBJ2-7, with 7 bases identical to TRBD1. Germline loops: CDR1 DFQATT, CDR2 SNEGSKA (reference sequence). The CDR3 has 15 residues. J was trimmed by 7 bases and V by 3 bases; bases with no gene match: 15. For the CDR3, the DNA is TGCAGTGCTAGGGATTATCAGGGGGAACTAGGAGAGCAGTACTTC. It translates to CSARDYQGELGEQYF.

The chain uses TRBV7-9 and TRBJ1-5; TRBD1 is a possible D gene (5 bases). Germline V gives CDR1 SEHNR, CDR2 FQNEAQ (reference sequence). This CDR3 is 17 amino acids long. The ends were cut back, 3 bases at V and 0 bases at J, with 15 bases in the middle. For the CDR3, the DNA is TGTGCCAGCAGCTTGGGGGTGGGTTCCCTTAGCAATCAGCCCCAGCATTTT. It translates to CASSLGVGSLSNQPQHF.

This clonotype was counted only a few times. The chain links TRBV24-1 to TRBJ2-5; 7 positions match TRBD2. Germline-derived CDR1 and CDR2 are KGHDR and SFDVKD. J lost 5 bases, V lost 4 bases, and 6 bases had no gene match. The CDR3 is made up of 14 amino acids. CDR3 residues: CATSDASGVETQYF. CDR3 in DNA: TGTGCCACCAGTGACGCGAGCGGGGTTGAGACCCAGTACTTC.

This clonotype appeared many times. The chain combines TRBV7-2 with TRBJ2-5; TRBD2 might be the D (6 bases). Trimming removed 6 bases from V and 5 bases from J, with 16 bases in between. The length of the CDR3 is 14 residues. Germline values: CDR1 SGHTA, CDR2 FQGNSA. Here the CDR3 reads CASRLDGGLETQYF. CDR3 coding DNA: TGTGCCAGCAGGCTCGATGGGGGGTTGGAGACCCAGTACTTC.

Only a few counts were recorded for this clonotype. The chain employs TRBV9 and TRBJ2-7; no reliable D call. The CDR3 extends over 14 amino acids. V lost 0 bases and J 3 bases, leaving 10 bases between the germline ends. Germline assignment: CDR1 SGDLS and CDR2 YYNGEE. This chain's CDR3 is CASSVGVNNYEQYF. The CDR3 DNA reads TGTGCCAGCAGCGTAGGGGTCAATAACTACGAGCAGTACTTC.

This clonotype was observed a few times. The chain has TRBV29-1 and TRBJ1-2, with a weak D call TRBD1 (6 bases). CDR3 length equals 11 residues. Germline V gene data show CDR1 as SQVTM and CDR2 as ANQGSEA. The CDR3 nucleotides read TGCACCTCTAGGGGGGACTATGGCTACACCTTC. Protein: CTSRGDYGYTF.

This clonotype was seen a handful of times. The J gene is TRBJ2-2, the V gene TRBV6-2 or TRBV6-3; possibly TRBD1 or TRBD2 for D (5 bases each). The CDR3 has 16 amino acids. Trimming removed 7 bases at V and 3 bases at J, with 18 bases between. Germline CDR1 is MNHEY and CDR2 is SVGEGT. The CDR3 DNA follows: TGTGCCAGCAACCCAGGGACCATAAAGGACACCGGGGAGCTGTTTTTT. This sequence encodes CASNPGTIKDTGELFF.

This clonotype was detected a few times. The CDR3 nucleotides read TGTGCCAGCAGCCTCAAGATGGGAGGGGCCAACGTCCTGACTTTC. Protein: CASSLKMGGANVLTF. The chain combines TRBV7-2 with TRBJ2-6; no clear D. CDR1 is SGHTA and CDR2 is FQGNSA in the germline V gene. This CDR3 is 15 amino acids long. The V gene lost 5 bases and the J gene lost 4 bases, with 12 bases spanning the gap. The variable domain in full, with the rest retrieved from reference TRBV7-2 and TRBJ2-6, is GAGVSQSPSNKVTEKGKDVELRCDPISGHTALYWYRQSLGQGLEFLIYFQGNSAPDKSGLPSDRFSAERTGGSVSTLTIQRTQQEDSAVYLCASSLKMGGANVLTFGAGSRLTVL.

This clonotype was found many times. The chain is built from TRBV12-3 or TRBV12-4 and TRBJ2-3; no clear D. V gave up 4 bases and J gave up 1 base, with 15 bases separating them. The CDR3 has 16 residues. The CDR3 here is CASSSALSVGTDTQYF. In DNA form, the CDR3 reads TGTGCCAGCAGTTCTGCCCTTTCGGTCGGCACAGATACGCAGTATTTT.

At least ten counts were recorded for this clonotype. The rearrangement joins TRBV12-3 or TRBV12-4 to TRBJ2-1; D may be TRBD1 (5 bases). Deletions cut 2 bases from V and 9 bases from J, with 11 bases between. The length of the CDR3 is 13 residues. CDR3 nucleotides: TGTGCCAGCAGTTTACAGGGCCCGGGTGAGCAGTTCTTC. Its translation is CASSLQGPGEQFF.

This clonotype was picked up a small number of times. A junction end diverges from the germline sequence, so it may reflect a read error. The chain joins TRBV28 to TRBJ2-1; D not resolved. CDR1 is MDHEN, CDR2 SYDVKM, per germline. CDR3 length equals 13 residues. The CDR3 protein is CASSPGLVGEQLF. The CDR3 DNA sequence: TGTGCCAGCAGTCCCGGGTTGGTCGGTGAGCAGCTCTTC.

In its sample, this clonotype was seen a few times. The chain joins TRBV20-1 to TRBJ1-1; 7 bases line up with TRBD1. Per the germline V gene, CDR1 is DFQATT and CDR2 is SNEGSKA (reference sequence). J was trimmed by 6 bases and V by 3 bases; bases with no gene match: 4. The CDR3 covers 12 residues. Here the CDR3 DNA reads TGCAGTGCTAGTGAGGGGGCCGCTGAAGCTTTCTTT. Residues: CSASEGAAEAFF.

This clonotype was found a few times. The chain recombines TRBV3-1 with TRBJ2-1; D gene ambiguous. In germline, CDR1 is LGHDT, CDR2 YNNKEL (reference sequence). The CDR3 runs 16 residues. V gave up 0 bases and J gave up 8 bases, with 17 bases separating them. The DNA of the CDR3 is TGTGCCAGCAGCCAAGATCATAGGGCACTTATCCATGAGCAGTTCTTC. Encoded protein: CASSQDHRALIHEQFF.

This sequence joins TRBV5-1 and TRBJ2-7, with TRBD2 as a possible D gene (6 bases). The CDR3 extends over 13 amino acids. Trimming cost V 7 bases and J 6 bases, with 17 bases left between them. CDR1 SGHRS and CDR2 YFSETQ come from the germline V gene. CDR3 in DNA: TGCGCCAGCGCCGTGGCTCCCGGGGGCGAGCAGTACTTC. Protein sequence: CASAVAPGGEQYF.

In this sample, this clonotype turned up many times. The rearrangement links TRBV6-5 to TRBJ1-1; 7 bases align to TRBD1. Trimming took 8 bases from V and 8 from J; bases not matched to a gene: 2. In germline, CDR1 is MNHEY, CDR2 SVGAGI. The CDR3 covers 10 residues. CDR3 protein: CASGQDEAFF. CDR3 DNA: TGTGCCAGCGGACAGGACGAAGCTTTCTTT.

This clonotype was counted only a few times. This sequence joins TRBV20-1 and TRBJ2-1; TRBD2 matches 7 bases. The CDR3 runs 14 residues. The germline V gene has CDR1 DFQATT and CDR2 SNEGSKA (reference sequence). V was pared by 5 bases and J by 7 bases, with 11 bases of the junction left unmatched. The CDR3 nucleotides read TGCAGTGCTTATCTGGGCGGGAGCAGGAATGAGCAGTTCTTC. Its protein product is CSAYLGGSRNEQFF.

This clonotype turned up a few times. The chain employs TRBV12-3 or TRBV12-4 and TRBJ2-3; TRBD1 agrees at 7 bases. With 5 bases clipped from V and 2 bases from J, the junction kept 7 bases outside the gene matches. CDR3 length equals 15 residues. CDR3 residues: CASSGTVKYTDTQYF. DNA of the CDR3: TGTGCCAGCAGTGGGACAGTCAAGTACACAGATACGCAGTATTTT.

Many counts were recorded for this clonotype. This chain connects TRBV20-1 to TRBJ2-3; no firm D call. Looked up from germline, CDR1 is DFQATT and CDR2 is SNEGSKA (reference sequence). This CDR3 is 13 amino acids long. Trimming took 5 bases from V and 4 from J, leaving 13 bases between them. As DNA, the CDR3 is TGCAGTGCTCCCGTGAGAGCCGCAGATACGCAGTATTTT. Protein product: CSAPVRAADTQYF.

This chain joins TRBV4-1 and TRBJ2-3; D unclear. V lost 0 bases to trimming and J lost 2 bases, with 15 bases between them. The CDR3 runs 17 residues. Germline V CDR1 and CDR2: MGHRA, YSYEKL. The CDR3 sequence: CASSQDPGPRPTDTQYF. The CDR3 coding sequence is TGCGCCAGCAGCCAAGACCCCGGCCCTCGACCCACAGATACGCAGTATTTT.

This clonotype was counted ten times or more. V and J are TRBV27 and TRBJ2-7; 7 positions agree with TRBD1. This CDR3 region has 13 residues. The V segment lost 6 bases and the J segment 2 bases; nucleotides outside the gene matches: 4. Germline V gene data show CDR1 as MNHEY and CDR2 as SMNVEV (reference sequence). DNA for the CDR3: TGTGCCAGCAGCCGGGACAGCACCTACGAGCAGTACTTC. Its translation: CASSRDSTYEQYF.

This rearrangement joins TRBV5-1 to TRBJ1-1; 8 nucleotides line up with TRBD1. The V gene end was trimmed by 2 bases and the J gene end by 4 bases; junction bases not matched to a gene: 13. The CDR3 is 17 amino acids. Germline V gene data show CDR1 as SGHRS and CDR2 as YFSETQ. This CDR3 is CASSFRGMTGAGTEAFF. CDR3 DNA sequence: TGCGCCAGCAGCTTCCGGGGTATGACAGGGGCTGGCACTGAAGCTTTCTTT.